This T cell receptor (beta chain) was sequenced during a study of T cell repertoires in cytomegalovirus infection. Turning to the study itself: Both a matching HLA type and CMV infection were indicated by public TCR beta signatures.

This clonotype was detected a few times. Its specificity is not known. Study-wide points: HLA-C-restricted CMV clonotypes gave the most frequent clonotype in two of eight donors.

The CDR3 sequence is 13 residues long. Germline V gives CDR1 SEHNR, CDR2 FQNEAQ (reference sequence). The V end was cut by 2 bases, the J end by 1 base, with 5 bases between. MiXCR was run by TCRdb on the reads, yielding one entry per CDR3 protein. Here the sample spans roughly 200,000 distinct CDR3 sequences, about a sixth being singletons. V usage is TRBV7-9 and J usage is TRBJ1-1; D remains ambiguous. Sequenced: CD8+ T cells from PBMCs. The TCR comes from a human donor in good health (CMV status not recorded). Some clones in this sample may be carry-over from other donors' samples. The CDR3 protein is CASSLLQNTEAFF. The DNA for the CDR3 is TGTGCCAGCAGCTTATTACAGAACACTGAAGCTTTCTTT.